Listed here are 30 T cell receptor beta chains from one sample, sequenced in a study of blood T cell repertoires in COVID-19. Only in-frame clones appear in the TCRdb table, and some are missing; sequencing was by immunoSEQ multiplex PCR. The table shows fewer than 150,000 clones, with over 75% occurring only once. The sequenced sample was peripheral blood. These TCRs come from a man between 45 and 60 years old with acute or convalescent COVID-19.

This chain connects TRBV5-1 to TRBJ2-1, with 10 positions matching TRBD2. Per germline, CDR1 SGHRS and CDR2 YFSETQ. Trimming at V came to 0 bases and at J to 7 bases, leaving 1 base not matched to a gene. The CDR3 extends over 14 amino acids. The DNA of the CDR3 is TGCGCCAGCAGCTTGGATAGCGGGAGGAATGAGCAGTTCTTC. Its translation: CASSLDSGRNEQFF.

In this sample, this clone turned up once. The chain combines TRBV7-9 with TRBJ2-1; 8 nucleotides agree with TRBD2. Trimming took 0 bases from V and 11 from J; bases not matched to a gene: 3. This CDR3 has 13 residues. Germline CDR1 SEHNR, CDR2 FQNEAQ (reference sequence). The CDR3 loop reads CASSLAGLDQQFF. The CDR3 DNA sequence: TGTGCCAGCAGCTTAGCGGGACTAGATCAGCAGTTCTTC.

The sample holds a few counts of this clone. The gene calls are TRBV30 and TRBJ1-1, with 7 bases matching TRBD1. The CDR3 length is 15 residues. Per the germline V gene, CDR1 is GTSNPN and CDR2 is SVGIG (reference sequence). V trimming: 5 bases; J trimming: 5 bases; junction bases outside the gene matches: 14. The CDR3 nucleotides are TGTGCCTGGGGAGGGGGCAGGGGGATAAGAACTGAAGCTTTCTTT. Translation: CAWGGGRGIRTEAFF.

The V gene is TRBV3-1 (or the pseudogene TRBV3-2), the J gene TRBJ2-3, with D perhaps TRBD1 (6 bases). The CDR3 contains 15 residues. From germline, CDR1 is LGHDT and CDR2 YNNKEL (reference sequence). V shed 0 bases and J shed 4 bases, with 11 bases lying between them. CDR3 amino acids: CASSQDLGGADTQYF. Here the CDR3 DNA reads TGTGCCAGCAGCCAAGATCTTGGGGGCGCAGATACGCAGTATTTT.

CDR3 coding DNA: TGCGCCAGCAGCATTCGGAGGACAGACTACACAGATACGCAGTATTTT. Translating it yields CASSIRRTDYTDTQYF. The chain links TRBV10-2 to TRBJ2-3, with a weak D call TRBD1 (6 bases). Germline V lookup: CDR1 WSHSY, CDR2 SAAADI. Trimming shortened V by 6 bases and J by 2 bases, and 18 bases separated the two germline ends. The CDR3 has 16 residues.

This sequence joins TRBV7-9 and TRBJ2-7; possible D gene TRBD2, 6 bases. CDR1 SEHNR and CDR2 FQNEAQ come from the germline V gene (reference sequence). CDR3 length: 14 residues. The V gene lost 7 bases and the J gene lost 1 base, with 14 bases spanning the gap. The CDR3 loop is CASTSSEFSYEQYF. The CDR3 nucleotides are TGTGCCAGCACTTCTAGCGAGTTTTCCTACGAGCAGTACTTC. Supplemented by reference TRBV7-9 and TRBJ2-7, the full variable domain reads DTGVSQNPRHKITKRGQNVTFRCDPISEHNRLYWYRQTLGQGPEFLTYFQNEAQLEKSRLLSDRFSAERPKGSFSTLEIQRTEQGDSAMYLCASTSSEFSYEQYFGPGTRLTVT.

This clone appeared a few times. V usage is TRBV9 and J usage is TRBJ2-7; D is perhaps TRBD1 (5 bases). The germline V and J ends were trimmed by 2 bases and 5 bases, with 11 bases remaining between them. Germline V gene sequence: CDR1 SGDLS, CDR2 YYNGEE. CDR3 length: 13 amino acids. The CDR3 spells CASSVQGKNEQYF. CDR3 nucleotides: TGTGCCAGCAGCGTTCAGGGTAAGAACGAGCAGTACTTC.

This chain links TRBV24-1 with TRBJ2-3; 10 nucleotides line up with TRBD2. The CDR3 runs 19 residues. V was pared by 4 bases and J by 3 bases, with 15 bases of the junction left unmatched. Germline lookup yields CDR1 KGHDR and CDR2 SFDVKD. The CDR3 here is CATSDPGWLAGESTDTQYF. The CDR3 DNA reads as TGTGCCACCAGTGACCCCGGGTGGCTAGCGGGAGAAAGTACAGATACGCAGTATTTT.

J is TRBJ1-5 and V is TRBV10-3; D is perhaps TRBD1 (5 bases). The CDR3 sequence is 14 residues long. V shed 2 bases and J shed 6 bases, with 11 bases lying between them. Looked up from germline, CDR1 is ENHRY and CDR2 is SYGVKD. CDR3 in DNA: TGTGCCATCAGTGAGCCGGGACTTGGTCAGCCCCAGCATTTT. It is translated as CAISEPGLGQPQHF.

This clone was detected only once. This chain joins TRBV15 and TRBJ2-5; 12 bases map to TRBD2. CDR3 size: 16 residues. Germline values: CDR1 LNHNV, CDR2 YYDKDF (reference sequence). The J segment lost 3 bases and the V segment lost 0 bases, leaving 2 bases of the junction unmatched. CDR3 in DNA: TGTGCCACCAGCAGAGAAGGACTAGCGGGGAAAGAGACCCAGTACTTC. Residues: CATSREGLAGKETQYF. Full variable domain (outside the CDR3, taken from reference TRBV15 and TRBJ2-5): DAMVIQNPRYQVTQFGKPVTLSCSQTLNHNVMYWYQQKSSQAPKLLFHYYDKDFNNEADTPDNFQSRRPNTSFCFLDIRSPGLGDTAMYLCATSREGLAGKETQYFGPGTRLLVL.

This chain links TRBV5-6 with TRBJ1-1, with TRBD1 identical over 7 bases. Germline assignment: CDR1 SGHDT and CDR2 YYEEEE. Trimming removed 4 bases from V and 5 bases from J; junction bases left unmatched: 11. The CDR3 has 15 residues. The CDR3 nucleotides read TGTGCCAGCAGCCTGCCCAGACAGGGATGGACTGAAGCTTTCTTT. Translation: CASSLPRQGWTEAFF.

The chain combines TRBV3-1 (or the pseudogene TRBV3-2) with TRBJ1-6; possible D gene TRBD1, 6 bases. Per the germline V gene, CDR1 is LGHDT and CDR2 is YNNKEL (reference sequence). CDR3 length: 15 residues. V lost 2 bases and J lost 6, with 11 bases in between. CDR3 bases: TGTGCCAGCAGCCAATGGACAGCCCCTAATTCACCCCTCCACTTT. Amino acids: CASSQWTAPNSPLHF.

The chain joins TRBV2 to TRBJ2-5; tentative D call: TRBD2 (5 bases). This CDR3 region has 14 residues. V lost 6 bases to trimming and J lost 2 bases, with 13 bases between them. Germline assignment: CDR1 SNHLY and CDR2 FYNNEI. The CDR3 spells CASRARGLQETQYF. The CDR3 DNA reads as TGTGCCAGCAGGGCTAGAGGACTGCAAGAGACCCAGTACTTC. The full variable domain, its missing parts supplied by reference TRBV2 and TRBJ2-5, is EPEVTQTPSHQVTQMGQEVILRCVPISNHLYFYWYRQILGQKVEFLVSFYNNEISEKSEIFDDQFSVERPDGSNFTLKIRSTKLEDSAMYFCASRARGLQETQYFGPGTRLLVL.

V gene TRBV6-1 combines with J gene TRBJ2-1; possible D gene TRBD2, 6 bases. CDR3 length equals 16 residues. Between the trimmed V and J ends, which lost 3 bases and 0 bases, there was a span of 12 bases. The germline gives CDR1 MNHNS, CDR2 SASEGT. The CDR3 reads CASSDLAGSSYNEQFF. CDR3 nucleotide sequence: TGTGCCAGCAGTGATTTGGCGGGAAGCTCCTACAATGAGCAGTTCTTC.

V is TRBV10-3 and J is TRBJ2-3; TRBD2 matches 11 bases. This CDR3 region has 15 residues. The V gene end was trimmed by 3 bases and the J gene end by 5 bases; junction bases not matched to a gene: 4. Germline CDR1 ENHRY, CDR2 SYGVKD. CDR3 coding DNA: TGTGCCATCAGTGATAGCGGGGGGGCGGGAGATACGCAGTATTTT. Its protein is CAISDSGGAGDTQYF.

In its sample, this clone was seen many times. The chain combines TRBV19 with TRBJ1-5; 9 bases align to TRBD1. V was clipped by 2 bases and J by 6 bases; unmatched bases: 2. The V gene's germline CDR1 is LNHDA and CDR2 SQIVND (reference sequence). The CDR3 runs to 14 residues. This chain's CDR3 is CASSIKTGGQPQHF. The CDR3 DNA follows: TGTGCCAGTAGTATAAAGACAGGGGGTCAGCCCCAGCATTTT.

V and J are TRBV12-3 or TRBV12-4 and TRBJ1-2; 8 nucleotides match TRBD1. The J segment lost 8 bases and the V segment lost 2 bases, leaving 4 bases of the junction unmatched. CDR3 size: 13 residues. The CDR3, as DNA: TGTGCCAGCAGTTTACAGGGGGCGAAAGGCTACACCTTC. It specifies CASSLQGAKGYTF.

The gene calls are TRBV3-1 (or the pseudogene TRBV3-2) and TRBJ1-2; D gene ambiguous. This CDR3 is built from 12 residues. V gave up 3 bases and J gave up 10 bases, with 12 bases separating them. The germline V gene encodes CDR1 LGHDT and CDR2 YNNKEL (reference sequence). The CDR3 reads CASSQTTVDYTF. The CDR3 DNA follows: TGTGCCAGCAGCCAGACTACAGTTGACTACACCTTC.

The J gene is TRBJ2-3, the V gene TRBV4-2; 8 bases align to TRBD2. The junction had 10 bases not matched to a gene; V was cut back by 0 bases and J by 5 bases. This CDR3 is built from 17 residues. Germline V gene data show CDR1 as LGHNA and CDR2 as YNFKEQ. CDR3 sequence reads: CASSQDPVSGARDTQYF. The CDR3 bases are TGTGCCAGCAGCCAAGATCCGGTTAGCGGGGCCAGAGATACGCAGTATTTT.

This sequence joins TRBV24-1 and TRBJ2-1; 9 bases align to TRBD1. J gave up 7 bases and V 0 bases, and 6 bases lay outside the gene matches. In germline, CDR1 is KGHDR, CDR2 SFDVKD. The CDR3 is 16 residues long. The CDR3, as DNA: TGTGCCACCAGTGATTTGCGACAGGGGGTAAGGAATGAGCAGTTCTTC. Amino acids: CATSDLRQGVRNEQFF.

A few counts support this clone. This chain links TRBV18 with TRBJ2-3; 7 bases map to TRBD2. V gave up 2 bases and J gave up 5 bases; unmatched junction bases: 7. The CDR3 consists of 15 residues. The V gene's germline CDR1 is KGHSH and CDR2 LQKENI. In DNA form, the CDR3 reads TGTGCCAGCTCACCATCGGGGGGACGTGAAGATACGCAGTATTTT. This sequence encodes CASSPSGGREDTQYF.

The chain uses TRBV4-1 and TRBJ2-1, with no clear D. Deletions cut 4 bases from V and 0 bases from J, with 10 bases between. CDR3 length: 15 residues. The germline V gene has CDR1 MGHRA and CDR2 YSYEKL. CDR3 loop: CASSLELSSYNEQFF. CDR3 nucleotides: TGCGCCAGCAGCCTCGAATTGAGCTCCTACAATGAGCAGTTCTTC.

The genes are TRBV19 and TRBJ2-2, with TRBD2 matching 9 bases. Unmatched junction bases numbered 6, after V lost 2 bases and J lost 2 bases. The CDR3 runs 17 residues. Germline loops: CDR1 LNHDA, CDR2 SQIVND (reference sequence). The CDR3 sequence: CASSILLAGTNTGELFF. For the CDR3, the DNA is TGTGCCAGTAGTATATTGCTAGCGGGAACCAACACCGGGGAGCTGTTTTTT. Based on the CDR3 plus reference TRBV19 and TRBJ2-2, the full variable domain is DGGITQSPKYLFRKEGQNVTLSCEQNLNHDAMYWYRQDPGQGLRLIYYSQIVNDFQKGDIAEGYSVSREKKESFPLTVTSAQKNPTAFYLCASSILLAGTNTGELFFGEGSRLTVL.

The chain recombines TRBV9 with TRBJ1-1; no reliable D call. V shed 0 bases and J shed 5 bases, with 8 bases lying between them. The germline V gene encodes CDR1 SGDLS and CDR2 YYNGEE. This CDR3 region has 13 residues. The CDR3 reads CASSVDSLTEAFF. CDR3 DNA sequence: TGTGCCAGCAGCGTAGATAGTCTAACTGAAGCTTTCTTT.

V and J are TRBV5-1 and TRBJ2-1; 9 nucleotides match TRBD2. Losses at the gene ends were 2 bases for V and 3 bases for J; bases not matched to a gene: 3. Germline loops: CDR1 SGHRS, CDR2 YFSETQ. This CDR3 region has 15 residues. CDR3 DNA: TGCGCCAGCAGCTTTGGCGGGAGGGACTACAATGAGCAGTTCTTC. Translating it yields CASSFGGRDYNEQFF.

This clone was observed a few times. The CDR3, as DNA: TGTGCCAGCAGCTTGTATCCCGGGGAGCTGTTTTTT. This encodes CASSLYPGELFF. The chain employs TRBV7-3 and TRBJ2-2, with D hard to call. Trimming cost V 3 bases and J 6 bases, with 5 bases left between them. The CDR3 sequence is 12 residues long. Germline lookup yields CDR1 SGHTA and CDR2 FQGTGA.

The chain couples TRBV2 to TRBJ2-5; TRBD2 agrees at 10 bases. J gave up 5 bases and V 5 bases, and 14 bases lay outside the gene matches. Germline V CDR1 and CDR2: SNHLY, FYNNEI. This CDR3 has 17 residues. In DNA form, the CDR3 reads TGTGCCAGCAGTTTCCCTAGCGGGGGCCTCTTGGTGGAGACCCAGTACTTC. Protein: CASSFPSGGLLVETQYF. The whole variable domain, filled in from reference TRBV2 and TRBJ2-5, reads EPEVTQTPSHQVTQMGQEVILRCVPISNHLYFYWYRQILGQKVEFLVSFYNNEISEKSEIFDDQFSVERPDGSNFTLKIRSTKLEDSAMYFCASSFPSGGLLVETQYFGPGTRLLVL.

J is TRBJ2-2 and V is TRBV11-3; maybe TRBD1 (6 bases). This CDR3 is 17 amino acids long. V lost 5 bases, J lost 5 bases, and 21 bases lay in between. The germline V gene encodes CDR1 SGHNT and CDR2 YENEEA. CDR3 sequence: CASSNKYDSGATGELFF. The DNA of the CDR3 is TGTGCCAGCAGCAACAAATATGACTCAGGGGCTACCGGGGAGCTGTTTTTT.

This clone has more than one count but fewer than ten. The chain links TRBV5-8 to TRBJ1-2, with a weak D call TRBD1 (5 bases). The CDR3 covers 15 residues. V gave up 4 bases and J gave up 4 bases, with 17 bases separating them. Germline CDR1 SGHTS, CDR2 YDEGEE. Here the CDR3 DNA reads TGTGCCAGCAGCCTGAGACAGTTTCAGACCTATGGCTACACCTTC. Protein product: CASSLRQFQTYGYTF.

The rearrangement joins TRBV4-1 to TRBJ1-6; a possible D gene is TRBD1 (6 bases). The germline CDR1 and CDR2 sequences are MGHRA and YSYEKL. The CDR3 is 16 amino acids. Trimming shortened V by 4 bases and J by 10 bases, and 20 bases separated the two germline ends. The CDR3 reads CASSLQQGTAGSPLHF. CDR3 coding DNA: TGCGCCAGCAGCCTCCAACAGGGTACGGCAGGCTCACCCCTCCACTTT.